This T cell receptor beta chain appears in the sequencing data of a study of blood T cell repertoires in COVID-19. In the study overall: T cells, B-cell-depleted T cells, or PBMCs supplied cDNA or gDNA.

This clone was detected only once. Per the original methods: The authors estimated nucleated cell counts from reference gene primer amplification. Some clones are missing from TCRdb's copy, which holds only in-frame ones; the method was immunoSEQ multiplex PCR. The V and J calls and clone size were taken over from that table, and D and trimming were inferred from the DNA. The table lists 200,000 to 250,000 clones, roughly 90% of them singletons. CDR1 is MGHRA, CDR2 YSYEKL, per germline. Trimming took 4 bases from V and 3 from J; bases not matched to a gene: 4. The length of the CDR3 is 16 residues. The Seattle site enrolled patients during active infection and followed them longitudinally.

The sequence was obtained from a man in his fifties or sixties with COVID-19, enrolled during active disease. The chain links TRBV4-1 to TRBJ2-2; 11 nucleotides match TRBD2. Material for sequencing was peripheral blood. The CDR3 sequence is CASSLLAGDDTGELFF. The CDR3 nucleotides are TGCGCCAGCAGCCTACTAGCGGGAGATGACACCGGGGAGCTGTTTTTT.